This entry features one T cell receptor (beta chain) sequence. The data originate from a study of blood T cell repertoires in COVID-19. On the study more broadly: Researchers got acute and convalescent COVID-19 samples from the United States, Italy and Spain. T cells, B-cell-depleted T cells, or PBMCs provided the cDNA or gDNA that served as material.

Per the authors' pipeline: It was from reference gene primer amplification that nucleated cell counts were estimated. The repertoire was sequenced with immunoSEQ multiplex PCR; TCRdb's copy has only in-frame clones and lacks some. The D gene and trimming were derived from the DNA, and the V and J assignments and clone size from that table. The table shows approximately 140,000 clones, with roughly 80% occurring only once. The CDR3 has 19 amino acids. V gave up 1 base and J gave up 0 bases, with 22 bases separating them. The chain carries TRBV5-3 and TRBJ1-1, with D unresolved. TRBV5-3 belongs to the ORF category, with a function that is uncertain. Material: peripheral blood. This TCR came from a man between 60 and 75 years old with acute or convalescent COVID-19. CDR3 nucleotide sequence: TGTGCCAGAAGCTTGTCCCCTCCGGGTTCAAACTTAATGAACACTGAAGCTTTCTTT. Protein: CARSLSPPGSNLMNTEAFF.